This T cell receptor (beta chain) was identified in a study of T cells in Graves' hyperthyroidism and ophthalmopathy. The TCR beta CDR3 regions underwent amplification using RNA transcripts as the source. Initially, a first-round RT-PCR of the TCR CDR3 employed the HTBI primer set. MiXCR was run by TCRdb on the multiplex PCR reads, yielding one entry per CDR3 protein. Of over 700,000 distinct CDR3 sequences in the sample, approximately 40% were seen once. CDR1 and CDR2 from the germline V gene are LGHDT and YNNKEL (reference sequence). V lost 1 base and J lost 1; bases outside the gene matches: 11. The CDR3 extends over 18 amino acids. The study based diagnoses on clinical symptoms, serum thyroxine and TRAb, thyroid ultrasound and orbital computed tomography. Study results and limitations: The model foresaw ophthalmopathy a median 6.5 months prior to onset. Most thyroid clonotypes with frequency above 0.001 were detected in blood.

Worth noting for this clonotype: What it recognizes is unknown.

The material sequenced was blood. The TCR comes from a young man with Graves' hyperthyroidism. The rearrangement uses TRBV3-1 and TRBJ2-5; TRBD2 matches at 8 bases. Here the CDR3 reads CASSQVARVAGPQETQYF. The CDR3 region has the DNA TGTGCCAGCAGCCAAGTGGCCCGCGTAGCGGGACCCCAAGAGACCCAGTACTTC.